This TCR beta chain originates from a study of OX40 agonist ivuxolimab in advanced cancers. Overall study: Three patients showed partial responses: one hepatocellular carcinoma and two cutaneous melanoma cases. Study-level findings and limits: It was not determined which antigens were specifically recognized by the peripheral T cells that had undergone clonal expansion.

In the case of this clone: What it binds is not known.

The ends were cut back, 6 bases at V and 7 bases at J, with 18 bases in the middle. CDR1 is MNHNY, CDR2 SVGAGI, per germline (reference sequence). The CDR3 is 15 amino acids. Sequencing used immunoSEQ multiplex PCR; TCRdb keeps in-frame clones, though not all of them. In the table there are 95,000 to 150,000 clones, around 87% of which are singletons. The source of this sequence is an adult with an advanced solid tumor such as melanoma, head and neck, liver or kidney cancer. The sample was CD4+ or CD8+ T cells sorted from blood, taken in a trial of the OX40 agonist ivuxolimab. This sequence joins TRBV6-6 and TRBJ1-4; D ambiguous. CDR3 region: CASRHGSGVGEKLFF. The CDR3 bases are TGTGCCAGCAGACACGGGTCGGGAGTCGGTGAAAAACTGTTTTTT.